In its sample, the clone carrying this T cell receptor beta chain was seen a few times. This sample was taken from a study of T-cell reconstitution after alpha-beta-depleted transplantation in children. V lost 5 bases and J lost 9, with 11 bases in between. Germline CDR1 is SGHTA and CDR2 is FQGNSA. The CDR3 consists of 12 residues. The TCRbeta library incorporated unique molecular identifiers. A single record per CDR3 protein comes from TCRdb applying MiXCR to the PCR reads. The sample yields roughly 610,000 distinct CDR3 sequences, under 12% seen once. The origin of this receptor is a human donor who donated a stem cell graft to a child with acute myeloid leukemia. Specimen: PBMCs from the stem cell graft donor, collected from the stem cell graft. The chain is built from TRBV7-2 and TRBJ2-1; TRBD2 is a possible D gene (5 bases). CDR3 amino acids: CASSILEGEQFF. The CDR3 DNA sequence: TGTGCCAGCAGCATTCTAGAGGGTGAGCAGTTCTTC.